This T cell receptor (beta chain) appears in the sequencing data of a study of identical twins. This clonotype has more than one count but fewer than ten. CDR3 length: 16 amino acids. The germline V gene has CDR1 SGHNT and CDR2 YYREEE (reference sequence). Trimming took 4 bases from V and 1 from J, leaving 18 bases between them. TCRdb processed the 5' RACE reads anew with MiXCR; each CDR3 protein has one entry. The data hold approximately 500,000 distinct CDR3 sequences, with 20% to 25% observed a single time. These data were likewise used in another study, on T cells expressing NK-cell markers.

What was sequenced was CD4+ T cells sorted from blood. This TCR was sampled from a woman between 18 and 30 years old in good health. The V call is TRBV5-4, the J call TRBJ2-7, with a possible D match to TRBD1 (6 bases). The CDR3 sequence is CASSPTQGRLSYEQYF. The CDR3 DNA is TGTGCCAGCAGCCCAACTCAGGGGCGCCTTTCCTACGAGCAGTACTTC.